These 27 T cell receptor beta chains were all obtained from the same sample, sequenced in a study of OX40 agonist ivuxolimab in advanced cancers. This table comes from immunoSEQ multiplex PCR, and its TCRdb copy is limited to in-frame clones, with some not included. Of about 83,000 clones listed, approximately 85% are singletons. The specimen was CD4+ or CD8+ T cells sorted from blood, collected in a trial of the OX40 agonist ivuxolimab. Every receptor here comes from an adult with an advanced solid tumor such as melanoma, head and neck, liver or kidney cancer.

The chain combines TRBV4-2 with TRBJ1-6, with D unresolved. The CDR3 length is 14 residues. Trimming took off 1 base at V and 11 bases at J, with 12 bases between the two ends. CDR1 and CDR2 from the germline V gene are LGHNA and YNFKEQ. In nucleotides, the CDR3 is TGTGCCAGCAGCCAAGCCTCCGGACCTGCACCCCTCCACTTT. Translated, it gives CASSQASGPAPLHF.

The V call is TRBV19, the J call TRBJ1-5, with TRBD1 matching over 9 bases. CDR1 and CDR2 (germline): LNHDA, SQIVND (reference sequence). The CDR3 is 16 residues long. V was pared by 6 bases and J by 2 bases, with 8 bases of the junction left unmatched. As DNA, the CDR3 is TGTGCCAGTAGGACAGGGGGAACGTTCGGCAATCAGCCCCAGCATTTT. This sequence encodes CASRTGGTFGNQPQHF.

This chain links TRBV7-2 with TRBJ1-6; no firm D call. The CDR3 extends over 13 amino acids. Germline V gene sequence: CDR1 SGHTA, CDR2 FQGNSA. V was cut by 5 bases and J by 0 bases, with 2 bases left in between. The CDR3 coding sequence is TGTGCCAGCAGCATCTCCTATAATTCACCCCTCCACTTT. Encoded protein: CASSISYNSPLHF.

The V gene is TRBV5-4, the J gene TRBJ1-4; 10 positions agree with TRBD1. The J segment lost 3 bases and the V segment lost 4 bases, leaving 6 bases of the junction unmatched. The CDR3 loop spans 16 amino acids. The V gene's germline CDR1 is SGHNT and CDR2 YYREEE (reference sequence). The CDR3 DNA sequence: TGTGCCAGCAGCGGGGGACAGGGGAACGCTAATGAAAAACTGTTTTTT. Its protein is CASSGGQGNANEKLFF.

CDR3 residues: CASNLAGGGAGELFF. The CDR3 DNA is TGTGCCAGCAATCTAGCGGGGGGCGGAGCCGGGGAGCTGTTTTTT. This rearrangement joins TRBV6-1 to TRBJ2-2, with TRBD2 identical over 11 bases. CDR3 length equals 15 residues. CDR1 and CDR2 from the germline V gene are MNHNS and SASEGT. The V and J ends lost 7 bases and 6 bases, in that order; junction bases with no gene match: 7.

The CDR3 nucleotides read TGTGCCAGCAGCTTAGTAGGGACAGGGGGAGACGAGCAGTACTTC. Encoded protein: CASSLVGTGGDEQYF. The chain uses TRBV7-9 and TRBJ2-7, with TRBD1 identical over 11 bases. Trimming cost V 1 base and J 5 bases; bases outside gene matches: 4. CDR1 and CDR2 from the germline V gene are SEHNR and FQNEAQ (reference sequence). There are 15 residues in the CDR3. Using reference TRBV7-9 and TRBJ2-7 for the parts outside the CDR3, the full variable domain is DTGVSQNPRHKITKRGQNVTFRCDPISEHNRLYWYRQTLGQGPEFLTYFQNEAQLEKSRLLSDRFSAERPKGSFSTLEIQRTEQGDSAMYLCASSLVGTGGDEQYFGPGTRLTVT.

The chain couples TRBV6-5 to TRBJ2-7, with unresolved D. The V end was cut by 7 bases, the J end by 3 bases, with 10 bases between. CDR3 length equals 12 residues. The germline V gene has CDR1 MNHEY and CDR2 SVGAGI. CDR3 protein: CASKDPDYEQYF. In DNA form, the CDR3 reads TGTGCCAGCAAAGACCCGGACTACGAGCAGTACTTC.

The chain combines TRBV6-5 with TRBJ2-7; no clear D. Deletions cut 2 bases from V and 1 base from J, with 9 bases between. Germline V gene lookup returns CDR1 MNHEY and CDR2 SVGAGI. The CDR3 runs to 14 residues. The CDR3 sequence: CASSYGVLSYEQYF. CDR3 coding DNA: TGTGCCAGCAGTTACGGTGTGCTTTCCTACGAGCAGTACTTC.

The rearrangement links TRBV7-2 to TRBJ2-3, with 10 bases that match TRBD1. V lost 5 bases and J lost 9; bases outside the gene matches: 8. The CDR3 is 14 residues long. Germline V gene data show CDR1 as SGHTA and CDR2 as FQGNSA. The CDR3 loop is CASSARVDRGTQYF. CDR3 sequence (DNA): TGTGCCAGCAGCGCCCGGGTGGACAGGGGGACGCAGTATTTT.

There are a few counts of this clone. CDR3 loop: CASSRGGASSDTQYF. The CDR3 coding sequence is TGTGCCAGCAGTCGCGGGGGGGCCTCCTCCGATACGCAGTATTTT. V gene TRBV5-4 combines with J gene TRBJ2-3, with 9 positions matching TRBD2. The J segment lost 6 bases and the V segment lost 5 bases, leaving 10 bases of the junction unmatched. The CDR3 is 15 amino acids. CDR1 is SGHNT and CDR2 is YYREEE in the germline V gene (reference sequence).

The chain uses TRBV2 and TRBJ1-2; TRBD1 might be the D (6 bases). V was pared by 8 bases and J by 10 bases, with 20 bases between. Germline V gene data show CDR1 as SNHLY and CDR2 as FYNNEI. This CDR3 contains 13 residues. Here the CDR3 DNA reads TGTGCCAGCCAAGGGGGATGGGGTTTGGACTACACCTTC. Encoded protein: CASQGGWGLDYTF.

The chain couples TRBV19 to TRBJ2-1; 9 nucleotides agree with TRBD1. The CDR3 extends over 15 amino acids. J was trimmed by 7 bases and V by 8 bases; bases with no gene match: 12. Germline CDR1 LNHDA, CDR2 SQIVND (reference sequence). CDR3 region: CASSQPGQGSNEQFF. The CDR3 coding sequence is TGTGCCAGTTCCCAGCCGGGACAGGGCTCGAATGAGCAGTTCTTC.

The count of this clone is one. This CDR3 reads CASSQVGVWGSRDTGELFF. DNA of the CDR3: TGCGCCAGCAGCCAAGTGGGTGTATGGGGGAGCCGAGACACCGGGGAGCTGTTTTTT. This chain joins TRBV4-3 and TRBJ2-2, with D tentatively TRBD1 or TRBD2 (5 bases each). This CDR3 has 19 residues. V lost 1 base and J 3 bases, leaving 21 bases between the germline ends. Germline CDR1 reads LGHNA; CDR2 reads YSLEER.

The chain links TRBV25-1 to TRBJ1-2, with D possibly being TRBD1 (5 bases). This CDR3 region has 15 residues. Germline CDR1 is MGHDK and CDR2 is SYGVNS. V lost 6 bases and J 9 bases, leaving 23 bases between the germline ends. The CDR3 DNA sequence: TGTGCCAGCAGCGAAGGGCAGGGCCGAAGTTATAGCTACACCTTC. Its translation is CASSEGQGRSYSYTF.

A few counts support this clone. This sequence joins TRBV7-2 and TRBJ1-1; 12 nucleotides align to TRBD1. V lost 8 bases to trimming and J lost 10 bases; unmatched junction nucleotides: 14. There are 15 residues in the CDR3. CDR1 is SGHTA and CDR2 is FQGNSA in the germline V gene. The CDR3 region has the DNA TGTGCCAGCCTTTTCGGGACAGGGGGCTATGGTAGAGCTTTCTTT. Translating gives CASLFGTGGYGRAFF.

The chain has TRBV6-5 and TRBJ2-6; D not resolved. Germline V lookup: CDR1 MNHEY, CDR2 SVGAGI. Trimming took 2 bases from V and 2 from J, leaving 7 bases between them. The length of the CDR3 is 15 residues. The CDR3 DNA is TGTGCCAGCAGTTACATGGCAGCTGGGGCCAACGTCCTGACTTTC. Translating it yields CASSYMAAGANVLTF.

This clone was detected only once. The chain links TRBV7-6 to TRBJ2-3; TRBD1 might be the D (5 bases). The CDR3 totals 15 residues. V lost 2 bases and J lost 2, with 11 bases in between. From germline, CDR1 is SGHVS and CDR2 FNYEAQ. Written as DNA, the CDR3 is TGTGCCAGCAGCTTACTTGGACAAAACACAGATACGCAGTATTTT. Protein: CASSLLGQNTDTQYF.

The chain joins TRBV6-1 to TRBJ1-3, with D tentatively TRBD1 (5 bases). CDR3 size: 14 residues. The V gene lost 10 bases and the J gene lost 0 bases, with 13 bases spanning the gap. Germline loops: CDR1 MNHNS, CDR2 SASEGT. The CDR3 sequence: CATDGGYSGNTIYF. Written as DNA, the CDR3 is TGTGCCACGGACGGGGGATACTCTGGAAACACCATATATTTT.

The chain uses TRBV18 and TRBJ1-5; a possible D gene is TRBD1 (5 bases). Germline V gene lookup returns CDR1 KGHSH and CDR2 LQKENI. V lost 3 bases and J lost 4, with 16 bases in between. The CDR3 totals 16 residues. The CDR3 nucleotides read TGTGCCAGCTCACCTGTGGGACGGACTTTTAATCAGCCCCAGCATTTT. Its protein is CASSPVGRTFNQPQHF.

This sequence joins TRBV4-1 and TRBJ2-7; 9 bases are shared with TRBD1. Trimming took 0 bases from V and 6 from J; bases not matched to a gene: 6. Germline CDR1 reads MGHRA; CDR2 reads YSYEKL. The CDR3 has 15 amino acids. CDR3 DNA sequence: TGCGCCAGCAGCCAAGAGACAGGGGGAGGGTTCGAGCAGTACTTC. Translating it yields CASSQETGGGFEQYF.

The J gene is TRBJ1-1, the V gene TRBV7-8; D unclear. The CDR3 is made up of 15 amino acids. Germline values: CDR1 SGHVS, CDR2 FQNEAQ. V gave up 1 base and J gave up 0 bases, with 9 bases separating them. CDR3 sequence reads: CASSLEWRLNTEAFF. DNA of the CDR3: TGTGCCAGCAGCTTAGAGTGGAGGTTGAACACTGAAGCTTTCTTT.

This clone was detected once. Other DNA sequences in this sample translate to the same CDR3. The rearrangement links TRBV19 to TRBJ2-3; D gene ambiguous. Germline-derived CDR1 and CDR2 are LNHDA and SQIVND (reference sequence). The length of the CDR3 is 12 residues. Trimming cost V 5 bases and J 0 bases, with 3 bases left between them. The DNA for the CDR3 is TGTGCCAGTAGTCCAAGCACAGATACGCAGTATTTT. This codes for CASSPSTDTQYF.

This clone showed up just once. V gene TRBV2 combines with J gene TRBJ2-6; D gene unclear. CDR1 is SNHLY and CDR2 is FYNNEI in the germline V gene. There are 18 residues in the CDR3. Deletions cut 1 base from V and 0 bases from J, with 13 bases between. In DNA, the CDR3 is TGTGCCAGCAGTGAAGGACTTCCCAACCCCTCTGGGGCCAACGTCCTGACTTTC. This gives the protein CASSEGLPNPSGANVLTF. Combining the CDR3 with reference TRBV2 and TRBJ2-6 gives the whole variable domain EPEVTQTPSHQVTQMGQEVILRCVPISNHLYFYWYRQILGQKVEFLVSFYNNEISEKSEIFDDQFSVERPDGSNFTLKIRSTKLEDSAMYFCASSEGLPNPSGANVLTFGAGSRLTVL.

The CDR3 reads CASSLEMGYGGYTF. The CDR3 DNA sequence: TGTGCCAGCAGCTTAGAAATGGGGTACGGCGGCTACACCTTC. The chain recombines TRBV11-2 with TRBJ1-2; D uncertain. Deletions cut 0 bases from V and 8 bases from J, with 13 bases between. The CDR3 covers 14 residues. Germline values: CDR1 SGHAT, CDR2 FQNNGV.

This chain joins TRBV7-3 and TRBJ2-2, with unresolved D. The length of the CDR3 is 14 residues. CDR1 is SGHTA, CDR2 FQGTGA, per germline. Between the trimmed V and J ends, which lost 6 bases and 2 bases, there was a span of 10 bases. The CDR3 is CASRDQKNTGELFF. CDR3 bases: TGTGCCAGCAGGGACCAAAAAAACACCGGGGAGCTGTTTTTT.

The chain links TRBV19 to TRBJ2-5, with D unresolved. Germline-derived CDR1 and CDR2 are LNHDA and SQIVND (reference sequence). V lost 4 bases, J lost 7 bases, and 7 bases lay in between. The CDR3 runs 11 residues. As DNA, the CDR3 is TGTGCCAGTAGTACCCTTGGGACCCAGTACTTC. Translated: CASSTLGTQYF.

This sequence joins TRBV29-1 and TRBJ2-1; D may correspond to TRBD1 or TRBD2 (5 bases each). Germline CDR1 SQVTM, CDR2 ANQGSEA. Trimming left V 1 base short and J 10 bases short, with 11 bases between. The CDR3 is 12 amino acids. Here the CDR3 reads CSVEGDLREQFF. CDR3 DNA: TGCAGCGTTGAAGGGGACCTTCGGGAGCAGTTCTTC.